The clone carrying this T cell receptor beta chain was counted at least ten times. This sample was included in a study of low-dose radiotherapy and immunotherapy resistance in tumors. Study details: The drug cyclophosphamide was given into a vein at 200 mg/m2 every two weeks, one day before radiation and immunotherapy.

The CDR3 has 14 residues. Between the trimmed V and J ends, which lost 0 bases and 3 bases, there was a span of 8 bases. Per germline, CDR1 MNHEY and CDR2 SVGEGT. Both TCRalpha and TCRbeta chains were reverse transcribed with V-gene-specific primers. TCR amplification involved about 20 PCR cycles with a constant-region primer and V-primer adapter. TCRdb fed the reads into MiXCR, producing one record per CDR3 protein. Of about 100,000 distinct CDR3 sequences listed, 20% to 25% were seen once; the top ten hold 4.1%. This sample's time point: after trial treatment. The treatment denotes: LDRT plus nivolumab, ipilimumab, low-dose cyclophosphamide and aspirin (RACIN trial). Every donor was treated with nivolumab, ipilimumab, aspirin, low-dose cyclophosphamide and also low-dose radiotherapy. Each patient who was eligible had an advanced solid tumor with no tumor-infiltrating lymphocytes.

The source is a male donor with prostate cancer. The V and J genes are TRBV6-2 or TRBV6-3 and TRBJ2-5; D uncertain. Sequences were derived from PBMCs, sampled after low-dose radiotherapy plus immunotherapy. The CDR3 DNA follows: TGTGCCAGCAGTTACTCGGGTGGAAAAGAGACCCAGTACTTC. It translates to CASSYSGGKETQYF.